The 8 T cell receptor beta chains listed next were all sequenced from one sample in a study of identifying expanded T cells in peripheral blood. Sequencing used immunoSEQ multiplex PCR; TCRdb keeps in-frame clones, though not all of them. This sample has 100,000 or so clones, with 88% found just once. The source material was blood. These receptor sequences come from a person between 18 and 75 years old in good health.

This chain uses TRBV18 with TRBJ1-5, with D perhaps matching TRBD1 (6 bases). Trimming took 8 bases from V and 7 from J, leaving 15 bases between them. The CDR3 contains 13 residues. The germline V gene has CDR1 KGHSH and CDR2 LQKENI. This chain's CDR3 is CASAVGAGQPQHF. CDR3 coding DNA: TGTGCCAGCGCTGTGGGGGCGGGACAGCCCCAGCATTTT.

J is TRBJ2-7 and V is TRBV6-1, with 9 bases fitting TRBD1. Per the germline V gene, CDR1 is MNHNS and CDR2 is SASEGT. The CDR3 has 15 amino acids. V lost 6 bases and J lost 4; bases outside the gene matches: 10. The DNA of the CDR3 is TGTGCCAGCAGCTGGTCTGAGACAGGGGGTTACGAGCAGTACTTC. Amino acid sequence: CASSWSETGGYEQYF.

This clone has a single count. The rearrangement joins TRBV30 to TRBJ2-5, with D uncertain. Trimming removed 0 bases from V and 2 bases from J, with 13 bases in between. This CDR3 spans 15 amino acids. Germline CDR1 and CDR2: GTSNPN and SVGIG (reference sequence). The CDR3: CAWSVLGGWQETQYF. CDR3 sequence (DNA): TGTGCCTGGAGTGTACTGGGTGGGTGGCAAGAGACCCAGTACTTC.

The CDR3 coding sequence is TGTGCCAGCAGCGTAGCTTCGGGACAGCACACAGATACGCAGTATTTT. Translation gives CASSVASGQHTDTQYF. The chain links TRBV9 to TRBJ2-3; 7 bases map to TRBD1. V lost 0 bases to trimming and J lost 2 bases; unmatched junction nucleotides: 6. The germline V gene has CDR1 SGDLS and CDR2 YYNGEE. The CDR3 sequence is 16 residues long.

V gene TRBV7-2 combines with J gene TRBJ1-1; no clear D gene. Germline V CDR1 and CDR2: SGHTA, FQGNSA. Trimming shortened V by 4 bases and J by 7 bases, and 10 bases separated the two germline ends. This CDR3 spans 12 amino acids. The CDR3 DNA reads as TGTGCCAGCAGCTGGGCCGGGTTTGAAGCTTTCTTT. Translation: CASSWAGFEAFF.

The chain couples TRBV19 to TRBJ2-3, with D possibly being TRBD1 or TRBD2 (5 bases each). This CDR3 is built from 14 residues. The V end lost 6 bases, the J end lost 6 bases, and 16 bases lay between the germline ends. CDR1 is LNHDA and CDR2 is SQIVND in the germline V gene (reference sequence). As DNA, the CDR3 is TGTGCCAGTAGCCCCCAGGGAGCCGGGGATACGCAGTATTTT. Protein: CASSPQGAGDTQYF.

The rearrangement joins TRBV6-5 to TRBJ1-2, with D uncertain. This CDR3 has 15 amino acids. The germline V gene encodes CDR1 MNHEY and CDR2 SVGAGI. V was shortened by 6 bases and J by 4 bases, with 18 bases between the two germline ends. The chain's CDR3 is CASSTYREKGYGYTF. The CDR3 region has the DNA TGTGCCAGCAGCACCTACAGAGAAAAGGGCTATGGCTACACCTTC.

This chain uses TRBV29-1 with TRBJ2-3; D call uncertain. CDR1 is SQVTM, CDR2 ANQGSEA, per germline. This CDR3 comprises 14 residues. Trimming stripped 4 bases from V and 0 bases from J, with 11 bases between. CDR3 coding DNA: TGCAGCGTTGGGCGGACGACTAGCACAGATACGCAGTATTTT. Protein product: CSVGRTTSTDTQYF.